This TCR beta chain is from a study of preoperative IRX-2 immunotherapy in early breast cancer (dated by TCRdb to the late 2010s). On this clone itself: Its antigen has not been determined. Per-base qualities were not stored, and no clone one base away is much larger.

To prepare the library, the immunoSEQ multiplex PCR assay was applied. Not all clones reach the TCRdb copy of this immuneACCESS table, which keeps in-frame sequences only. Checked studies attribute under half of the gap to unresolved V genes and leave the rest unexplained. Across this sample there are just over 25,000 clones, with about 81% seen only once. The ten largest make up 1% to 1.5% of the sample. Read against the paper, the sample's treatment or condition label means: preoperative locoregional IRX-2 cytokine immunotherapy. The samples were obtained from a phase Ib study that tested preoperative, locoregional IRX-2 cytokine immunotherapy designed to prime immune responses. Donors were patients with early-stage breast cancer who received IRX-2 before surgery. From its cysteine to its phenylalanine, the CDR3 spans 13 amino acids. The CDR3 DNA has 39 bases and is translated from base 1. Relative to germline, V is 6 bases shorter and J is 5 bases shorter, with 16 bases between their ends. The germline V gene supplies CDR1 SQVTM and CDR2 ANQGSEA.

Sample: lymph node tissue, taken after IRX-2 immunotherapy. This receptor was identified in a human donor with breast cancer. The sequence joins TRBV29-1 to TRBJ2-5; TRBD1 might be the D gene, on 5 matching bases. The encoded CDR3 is CSVGRGDLETQYF. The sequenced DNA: TGCAGCGTCGGAAGGGGCGATCTGGAGACCCAGTACTTC.